The 32 T cell receptor beta chains presented below share a single source sample, sequenced in a study. MiXCR, run by TCRdb on the 5' RACE reads, gives a single entry per CDR3 protein. The table records about 62,000 distinct CDR3 sequences, approximately 31% of them present only once. The source material was tumor-infiltrating naive CD4+ T cells sorted from the breast tumor. Indicated subset: naive CD4+ T cells, CD4+CD45RA+CD25-. The receptors shown here come from a female donor with breast cancer.

This clonotype came up a few times. This may come from a read error, since a much larger clone is one base off. The chain joins TRBV4-1 to TRBJ1-1; D gene uncertain. This CDR3 has 13 amino acids. The germline CDR1 and CDR2 sequences are MGHRA and YSYEKL. Trimming took off 1 base at V and 4 bases at J, with 7 bases between the two ends. In DNA, the CDR3 is TGCGCCAGCAGCCAAGCGGAGAGCACTGAAGCTTTCTTT. Translated, it gives CASSQAESTEAFF.

Of note for this clonotype: Relative to the germline gene, one junction end is altered; a read error may explain this. The chain combines TRBV7-2 with TRBJ2-7; perhaps TRBD2 as D (6 bases). The CDR3 has 15 amino acids. Looked up from germline, CDR1 is SGHTA and CDR2 is FQGNSA. Written as DNA, the CDR3 is TGTGCCGGCAGCTCTGGGACTCGATTCCTCTACGAGCAGTACTTC. The encoded protein is CAGSSGTRFLYEQYF. The variable domain in full, completed from reference TRBV7-2 and TRBJ2-7, reads GAGVSQSPSNKVTEKGKDVELRCDPISGHTALYWYRQSLGQGLEFLIYFQGNSAPDKSGLPSDRFSAERTGGSVSTLTIQRTQQEDSAVYLCAGSSGTRFLYEQYFGPGTRLTVT.

V is TRBV7-9 and J is TRBJ1-4, with a tentative D call TRBD1 (6 bases). The CDR3 has 14 residues. Trimming took off 4 bases at V and 8 bases at J, with 14 bases between the two ends. Germline CDR1 reads SEHNR; CDR2 reads FQNEAQ (reference sequence). The CDR3 region is CASSSYRDGEKLFF. CDR3 in DNA: TGTGCCAGCAGCTCCTACAGGGACGGCGAAAAACTGTTTTTT.

This clonotype was detected only once. A much larger clone differs by one base, so this may be a read error. The chain recombines TRBV2 with TRBJ1-1; no definite D call. V gave up 8 bases and J gave up 0 bases, with 10 bases separating them. Per the germline V gene, CDR1 is SNHLY and CDR2 is FYNNEI. This CDR3 comprises 13 residues. CDR3 amino acids: CASLLDVNTEAFF. As DNA, the CDR3 is TGTGCCAGCCTCCTGGACGTGAACACTGAAGCTTTCTTT.

This clonotype was seen repeatedly, ten times or more. The CDR3 DNA is TGTGCCAGCAGCGTAGCCGGACAGGGAAACTATGGCTACACCTTC. Translated: CASSVAGQGNYGYTF. This chain joins TRBV9 and TRBJ1-2, with TRBD1 matching 8 bases. The CDR3 has 15 amino acids. The germline CDR1 and CDR2 sequences are SGDLS and YYNGEE. The V gene end was trimmed by 0 bases and the J gene end by 2 bases; junction bases not matched to a gene: 3.

In its sample, this clonotype was seen a few times. The chain employs TRBV7-2 and TRBJ1-2; 10 positions agree with TRBD1. The J segment lost 4 bases and the V segment lost 2 bases, leaving 4 bases of the junction unmatched. CDR3 size: 15 residues. Looked up from germline, CDR1 is SGHTA and CDR2 is FQGNSA. CDR3 protein: CASSLRDRGLYGYTF. Written as DNA, the CDR3 is TGTGCCAGCAGCTTAAGGGACAGGGGCCTCTATGGCTACACCTTC.

Remarks on this clonotype: A much larger clone lies one base from this, so it may be a read error. The J gene is TRBJ2-6, the V gene TRBV7-3, with no clear D. CDR1 is SGHTA and CDR2 is FQGTGA in the germline V gene. This CDR3 spans 15 amino acids. The CDR3 reads CAGSLTDSGANVLTF. Here the CDR3 DNA reads TGTGCCGGCAGCTTAACGGACTCTGGGGCCAACGTCCTGACTTTC.

The chain links TRBV11-2 to TRBJ1-1; D ambiguous. Per the germline V gene, CDR1 is SGHAT and CDR2 is FQNNGV. The CDR3 has 13 residues. Trimming took off 5 bases at V and 5 bases at J, with 12 bases between the two ends. DNA of the CDR3: TGTGCCAGCAGCCCACTTGAGAGGACTGAAGCTTTCTTT. Its translation is CASSPLERTEAFF.

Comment on this clonotype: Given a much more abundant clone one base away, this may be a read error. Without the conserved terminal phenylalanine or tryptophan, this CDR3 likely stems from a read error. The limits of the CDR3 on the DNA are not certain, so only TCRdb's listed CDR3 is given. This sequence joins TRBV3-1 and TRBJ2-1. Germline CDR1 is LGHDT and CDR2 is YNNKEL (reference sequence). The CDR3 spans 13 residues, counting both ends. The CDR3 spells CASSQNLGSRRFY.

This clonotype came up a few times. This chain joins TRBV20-1 and TRBJ2-7, with 8 nucleotides matching TRBD2. The V and J ends lost 1 base and 5 bases, in that order; junction bases with no gene match: 4. CDR1 DFQATT and CDR2 SNEGSKA come from the germline V gene (reference sequence). This CDR3 has 13 amino acids. The CDR3 nucleotides are TGCAGTGCTAGAGGGTTGACTAGCGACGAGCAGTACTTC. Its translation: CSARGLTSDEQYF.

The table lists this clonotype with a few counts. The chain combines TRBV7-2 with TRBJ2-3; perhaps TRBD2 as D (5 bases). V was clipped by 5 bases and J by 5 bases, with 11 bases between them. Germline V gene data show CDR1 as SGHTA and CDR2 as FQGNSA. This CDR3 spans 13 amino acids. This CDR3 is CASSLNEGDTQYF. The CDR3, as DNA: TGTGCCAGCAGCCTCAATGAGGGAGATACGCAGTATTTT.

This clonotype was detected only a few times. This chain links TRBV5-5 with TRBJ2-7; TRBD2 aligns across 13 bases. The V gene end was trimmed by 4 bases and the J gene end by 5 bases; junction bases not matched to a gene: 6. In germline, CDR1 is SGHKS, CDR2 YYEKEE (reference sequence). This CDR3 spans 15 amino acids. CDR3 amino acids: CASSTSGRANDEQYF. CDR3 sequence (DNA): TGTGCCAGCAGCACTAGCGGGAGGGCCAATGACGAGCAGTACTTC. The full variable domain, completed using reference TRBV5-5 and TRBJ2-7, is DAGVTQSPTHLIKTRGQQVTLRCSPISGHKSVSWYQQVLGQGPQFIFQYYEKEERGRGNFPDRFSARQFPNYSSELNVNALLLGDSALYLCASSTSGRANDEQYFGPGTRLTVT.

The gene calls are TRBV6-2 or TRBV6-3 and TRBJ1-1, with D uncertain. CDR1 is MNHEY and CDR2 is SVGEGT in the germline V gene. Trimming shortened V by 9 bases and J by 2 bases, and 13 bases separated the two germline ends. The CDR3 totals 13 residues. The CDR3 nucleotides are TGTGCCAGTCACCCCTTTTTCAACACTGAAGCTTTCTTT. Translating it yields CASHPFFNTEAFF.

This clonotype was counted at least ten times. V gene TRBV7-2 combines with J gene TRBJ2-7, with no clear D. The CDR3 is made up of 16 amino acids. Germline CDR1 reads SGHTA; CDR2 reads FQGNSA. Trimming took off 1 base at V and 2 bases at J, with 15 bases between the two ends. CDR3 loop: CASSLGFNRLAYEQYF. The CDR3 DNA follows: TGTGCCAGCAGCTTAGGGTTCAATCGACTGGCCTACGAGCAGTACTTC.

As for this clonotype: Just one base apart from a much larger clone, this may be a read error. V is TRBV6-2 or TRBV6-3 and J is TRBJ2-7; D may correspond to TRBD1 or TRBD2 (5 bases each). In germline, CDR1 is MNHEY, CDR2 SVGEGT. The CDR3 is 14 residues long. CDR3 sequence: CTSRAESGPYEQYF. CDR3 DNA sequence: TGTACCAGCAGGGCAGAGAGCGGACCCTACGAGCAGTACTTC.

The chain couples TRBV30 to TRBJ2-3, with TRBD1 as a possible D gene (6 bases). CDR3 length: 14 residues. Trimming cost V 7 bases and J 4 bases, with 18 bases left between them. Germline-derived CDR1 and CDR2 are GTSNPN and SVGIG (reference sequence). In DNA form, the CDR3 reads TGTGCCTTAGGGGCCTTGACAGGTGCAGATACGCAGTATTTT. This gives the protein CALGALTGADTQYF.

Turning to this clonotype: A much larger clone differs by one base, so this may be a read error. The chain is built from TRBV25-1 and TRBJ2-7, with TRBD1 identical over 8 bases. The CDR3 spans 14 residues. Germline CDR1 is MGHDK and CDR2 is SYGVNS. The CDR3: CTSTPGGSSYEQYF. CDR3 coding DNA: TGTACCAGCACCCCAGGGGGCAGCTCCTACGAGCAGTACTTC.

This clonotype was detected a few times. The chain employs TRBV6-5 and TRBJ2-1; TRBD2 matches at 12 bases. CDR1 MNHEY and CDR2 SVGAGI come from the germline V gene. The CDR3 sequence is 13 residues long. With 6 bases clipped from V and 13 bases from J, the junction kept 7 bases outside the gene matches. The CDR3 bases are TGTGCCAGCAGCCTAGCGGGAGGGGAACATCAGTTCTTC. Its translation: CASSLAGGEHQFF.

For this clonotype: At one end, the junction sequence differs from germline, possibly due to a read error. This chain's CDR3 is CASSEGIPRSSGYSF. Here the CDR3 DNA reads TGTGCCAGCAGTGAAGGGATACCCCGGTCGAGTGGCTACTCCTTC. The chain recombines TRBV6-1 with TRBJ1-2; D is ambiguous. The CDR3 has 15 amino acids. Germline CDR1 and CDR2: MNHNS and SASEGT.

The chain carries TRBV5-1 and TRBJ2-5, with 12 positions matching TRBD2. Germline CDR1 is SGHRS and CDR2 is YFSETQ. This CDR3 has 18 amino acids. With 3 bases clipped from V and 5 bases from J, the junction kept 14 bases outside the gene matches. The CDR3 is CASSSISTSGSPAETQYF. Here the CDR3 DNA reads TGCGCCAGCAGCTCCATTTCGACTAGCGGGAGCCCCGCGGAGACCCAGTACTTC.

V is TRBV7-9 and J is TRBJ2-2, with 8 bases identical to TRBD1. V lost 3 bases and J lost 5; bases outside the gene matches: 5. CDR1 is SEHNR and CDR2 is FQNEAQ in the germline V gene (reference sequence). The CDR3 sequence is 15 residues long. The CDR3 bases are TGTGCCAGCAGCTTGGGCAGGGGGCCAACCGGGGAGCTGTTTTTT. It is translated as CASSLGRGPTGELFF.

This clonotype was counted ten times or more. V usage is TRBV20-1 and J usage is TRBJ1-2, with a weak D call TRBD1 (5 bases). Per the germline V gene, CDR1 is DFQATT and CDR2 is SNEGSKA (reference sequence). The CDR3 spans 14 residues. V shed 2 bases and J shed 4 bases, with 14 bases lying between them. The CDR3 protein is CSARNLGEGYGYTF. The DNA for the CDR3 is TGCAGTGCTAGAAACTTAGGGGAGGGCTATGGCTACACCTTC.

The table lists this clonotype with many counts. The V gene is TRBV5-1, the J gene TRBJ2-5; 10 bases match TRBD1. The CDR3 sequence is 14 residues long. CDR1 SGHRS and CDR2 YFSETQ come from the germline V gene. The junction had 5 bases not matched to a gene; V was cut back by 3 bases and J by 6 bases. In nucleotides, the CDR3 is TGCGCCAGCAGCTCGACAGGGGGCCAGAAGACCCAGTACTTC. This sequence encodes CASSSTGGQKTQYF.

The chain couples TRBV2 to TRBJ1-1, with 7 bases fitting TRBD1. Trimming cost V 6 bases and J 4 bases; bases outside gene matches: 8. The CDR3 runs to 14 residues. Germline values: CDR1 SNHLY, CDR2 FYNNEI. In nucleotides, the CDR3 is TGTGCCAGCAGGCTACAGGGGTTGAGCACTGAAGCTTTCTTT. Its protein product is CASRLQGLSTEAFF. The entire variable domain, with the rest obtained from reference TRBV2 and TRBJ1-1, is as follows: EPEVTQTPSHQVTQMGQEVILRCVPISNHLYFYWYRQILGQKVEFLVSFYNNEISEKSEIFDDQFSVERPDGSNFTLKIRSTKLEDSAMYFCASRLQGLSTEAFFGQGTRLTVV.

The V gene is TRBV5-1, the J gene TRBJ2-5; the match to TRBD1 covers 8 bases. Germline-derived CDR1 and CDR2 are SGHRS and YFSETQ. The V and J ends lost 3 bases and 4 bases, in that order; junction bases with no gene match: 5. CDR3 length: 14 amino acids. The CDR3 loop reads CASSSRGQGETQYF. The DNA for the CDR3 is TGCGCCAGCAGCTCTCGTGGACAGGGAGAGACCCAGTACTTC.

The table lists this clonotype with a few counts. V is TRBV4-3 and J is TRBJ2-3, with 8 bases aligning to TRBD1. CDR1 is LGHNA, CDR2 YSLEER, per germline. Trimming at V came to 2 bases and at J to 3 bases, leaving 13 bases not matched to a gene. The CDR3 contains 18 residues. The CDR3 coding sequence is TGCGCCAGCAGCCAATCCCCCAGGGGGCAGGGGAGGACAGATACGCAGTATTTT. This translates into CASSQSPRGQGRTDTQYF.

The chain is built from TRBV2 and TRBJ1-5; the D is unclear. CDR1 and CDR2 (germline): SNHLY, FYNNEI. The length of the CDR3 is 15 residues. Trimming took 2 bases from V and 4 from J, leaving 12 bases between them. Written as DNA, the CDR3 is TGTGCCAGCAGTGAAACAATCGGGGAAAATCAGCCCCAGCATTTT. Translation: CASSETIGENQPQHF. Full variable domain (outside the CDR3, taken from reference TRBV2 and TRBJ1-5): EPEVTQTPSHQVTQMGQEVILRCVPISNHLYFYWYRQILGQKVEFLVSFYNNEISEKSEIFDDQFSVERPDGSNFTLKIRSTKLEDSAMYFCASSETIGENQPQHFGDGTRLSIL.

This clonotype was detected only a few times. Germline and junction disagree at one end, which may indicate a read error. V and J are TRBV27 and TRBJ2-1, with D perhaps matching TRBD1 or TRBD2 (5 bases each). Germline V CDR1 and CDR2: MNHEY, SMNVEV (reference sequence). This CDR3 contains 14 residues. This CDR3 reads CASSSTGTYNEQSF. CDR3 DNA: TGTGCCAGCAGTTCAACGGGGACCTACAATGAGCAGTCCTTC.

The J gene is TRBJ2-1, the V gene TRBV15; D assignment may be TRBD1 or TRBD2 (6 bases each). The CDR3 has 15 residues. CDR1 and CDR2 (germline): LNHNV, YYDKDF (reference sequence). Trimming stripped 4 bases from V and 3 bases from J, with 13 bases between. CDR3 in DNA: TGTGCCACCAGCACCAGACGGGGGCTCTACAATGAGCAGTTCTTC. It translates to CATSTRRGLYNEQFF.

This chain uses TRBV9 with TRBJ2-1; 11 nucleotides line up with TRBD2. The CDR3 totals 15 residues. V lost 4 bases to trimming and J lost 6 bases; unmatched junction nucleotides: 6. Germline CDR1 is SGDLS and CDR2 is YYNGEE. In DNA, the CDR3 is TGTGCCAGCAGCTTCGGACTAGCGGGTTTCAATGAGCAGTTCTTC. It specifies CASSFGLAGFNEQFF.

In regard to this clonotype: One end of the junction is discordant with germline, which a read error may explain. The CDR3 protein is CAGSPNPGTGYEQYF. CDR3 bases: TGTGCCGGCAGCCCAAACCCCGGGACAGGCTACGAGCAGTACTTC. The V and J genes are TRBV7-2 and TRBJ2-7; TRBD1 agrees at 8 bases. This CDR3 comprises 15 residues. Germline-derived CDR1 and CDR2 are SGHTA and FQGNSA. Full variable domain (missing parts from reference TRBV7-2 and TRBJ2-7): GAGVSQSPSNKVTEKGKDVELRCDPISGHTALYWYRQSLGQGLEFLIYFQGNSAPDKSGLPSDRFSAERTGGSVSTLTIQRTQQEDSAVYLCAGSPNPGTGYEQYFGPGTRLTVT.

This chain links TRBV7-8 with TRBJ2-7; 7 bases align to TRBD2. The CDR3 is 15 amino acids. Trimming removed 2 bases from V and 4 bases from J; junction bases left unmatched: 8. Germline V gene sequence: CDR1 SGHVS, CDR2 FQNEAQ. The CDR3 bases are TGTGCCAGCAGCTTACAGAGGGAGGGTAGTTACGAGCAGTACTTC. It encodes CASSLQREGSYEQYF.